These T cell receptor beta chains were read from a single sample in a study of cytomegalovirus exposure and HLA in healthy donors. TCRdb's table, derived via immunoSEQ multiplex PCR, lists solely in-frame clones and lacks some. The sample lists about 400,000 clones, approximately 90% occurring once. What was sequenced was PBMCs. The receptors were sampled from a woman younger than 35 in good health and CMV-seronegative. Each CDR3 is given with its conserved first and last residue. Each record gives: D gene, clone size, J gene, V gene, CDR3 DNA, CDR3 protein. D genes are given only for firm matches. For some rows the clone size is stated as once, few or many, or as a class when expanded; others skip it.

>-|few|TRBJ2-7|TRBV28
TGTGCCAGCACTCCTGGGGGGTTCGTTCTGGGCGAGCAGTACTTC
CASTPGGFVLGEQYF
>-|-|TRBJ1-3|TRBV30
TGTGCCTGGAGTTTCCCGCCGGGCCTACAGGGTAATCCTGGAACCATATATTTT
CAWSFPPGLQGNPGTIYF
>TRBD2|-|TRBJ2-5|TRBV6-1
TGTGCCAGCAGTGTTACGTCTAGCGGTCGCGAGACCCAGTACTTC
CASSVTSSGRETQYF
>-|-|TRBJ2-3|TRBV2
TGTGCCAGCAGTGAAGGAAGGGAGCGGGATACGCAGTATTTT
CASSEGRERDTQYF
>TRBD1|-|TRBJ2-7|TRBV15
TGTGCCACCAGCAGAGATCGTTCAACAGGGGGGATCGAGCAGTACTTC
CATSRDRSTGGIEQYF
>-|-|TRBJ2-2|TRBV5-1
TGCGCCAGCAGCTCTCGGGGGAAGAACACCGGGGAGCTGTTTTTT
CASSSRGKNTGELFF
>-|-|TRBJ1-6|TRBV19
TGTGCCAGTAGTTTCACGGGTGAGGCTTCACCCCTCCACTTT
CASSFTGEASPLHF
>-|-|TRBJ1-5|TRBV27
TGTGCCAGCAGTTTATCTTATAGCAATCAGCCCCAGCATTTT
CASSLSYSNQPQHF
>-|-|TRBJ2-5|TRBV5-6
TGTGCCAGCAGCTCCGGACTACCCCAGGAGACCCAGTACTTC
CASSSGLPQETQYF
>-|-|TRBJ2-1|TRBV28
TGTGCCAGCAGTTTAATCCAGCGGACCTACAATGAGCAGTTCTTC
CASSLIQRTYNEQFF
>TRBD2|-|TRBJ2-4|TRBV2
TGTGCCAGCAGTGCGGGGGGGGCCAAAAACATTCAGTACTTC
CASSAGGAKNIQYF
>-|-|TRBJ2-7|TRBV27
TGTACTGCAGGGGGGCCTAACTCCTATGAGCAGTACTTC
CTAGGPNSYEQYF
>TRBD2|-|TRBJ2-5|TRBV29-1
TGCAGCGCGCAGACTAGCGGAAAGAGGGTGAGAGAGACCCAGTACTTC
CSAQTSGKRVRETQYF
>-|few|TRBJ2-2|TRBV25-1
TGTGCCAGCAGTGAATTAAACACCGGGGAGCTGTTTTTT
CASSELNTGELFF